Listed below are T cell receptor beta chains from one sample, sequenced in a study of blood T cell repertoires in COVID-19. Libraries were prepared by immunoSEQ multiplex PCR; TCRdb keeps only in-frame clonotypes and omits some of them. Of over 200,000 clones detected, about 91% appear once; the ten largest clones hold roughly 2.3%. Sample: PBMCs or T cells enriched from blood (not recorded which). These receptors came from a woman in her forties with acute COVID-19. The CDR3 runs from the conserved cysteine through the conserved F or W. The D gene is left open where the match is weak. The size entry is marked missing in some rows and otherwise reads once, few, many or a size class.

clone_size: NA
d_call: TRBD2
v_call: TRBV2
j_call: TRBJ2-1
cdr3_nt: TGTGCCAGCAGAGGGACTAGTCCGGGGGATGAGCAGTTCTTC
cdr3_aa: CASRGTSPGDEQFF

clone_size: NA
d_call: NA
v_call: TRBV7-9
j_call: TRBJ2-1
cdr3_nt: TGTGCCAGCAGCTTAGGGTCCATAGGGGATGAGCAGTTCTTC
cdr3_aa: CASSLGSIGDEQFF

clone_size: NA
d_call: NA
v_call: TRBV5-1
j_call: TRBJ2-1
cdr3_nt: TGCGCCAGCAGCTTGCCCTCCAATGAGCAGTTCTTC
cdr3_aa: CASSLPSNEQFF

clone_size: once
d_call: NA
v_call: TRBV11-2
j_call: TRBJ2-1
cdr3_nt: TGTGCCAGCAGCTTAGTTTCTAGGGGTAAGGGGAACAATGAGCAGTTCTTC
cdr3_aa: CASSLVSRGKGNNEQFF

clone_size: NA
d_call: TRBD1
v_call: TRBV19
j_call: TRBJ2-5
cdr3_nt: TGTGCCAGTAGTATAAGGACAGGGGCGCAAGAGACCCAGTACTTC
cdr3_aa: CASSIRTGAQETQYF

clone_size: NA
d_call: TRBD1
v_call: TRBV24-1
j_call: TRBJ2-1
cdr3_nt: TGTGCCACCAGTGGTACCGGGACAGATTTCTACAATGAGCAGTTCTTC
cdr3_aa: CATSGTGTDFYNEQFF

clone_size: NA
d_call: TRBD1
v_call: TRBV24-1
j_call: TRBJ2-2
cdr3_nt: TGTGCCACCAGTGGACAGGGGGCATACACCGGGGAGCTGTTTTTT
cdr3_aa: CATSGQGAYTGELFF

clone_size: NA
d_call: NA
v_call: TRBV7-9
j_call: TRBJ1-3
cdr3_nt: TGTGCCAGCAGCTTAGCTCGTCAGGGAGGAAACACCATATATTTT
cdr3_aa: CASSLARQGGNTIYF

clone_size: NA
d_call: NA
v_call: TRBV5-4
j_call: TRBJ2-1
cdr3_nt: TGTGCCAGCAGCCTGGACAGCCTTCCCTACAATGAGCAGTTCTTC
cdr3_aa: CASSLDSLPYNEQFF

clone_size: NA
d_call: NA
v_call: TRBV30
j_call: TRBJ1-2
cdr3_nt: TGTGCCTGGAGTTTGGGGGGAATCCTCTATGGCTACACCTTC
cdr3_aa: CAWSLGGILYGYTF

clone_size: NA
d_call: TRBD1
v_call: TRBV2
j_call: TRBJ1-1
cdr3_nt: TGTGCCAGCAGGGGCACAGGGGGCACTGAAGCTTTCTTT
cdr3_aa: CASRGTGGTEAFF

clone_size: NA
d_call: TRBD2
v_call: TRBV5-1
j_call: TRBJ2-2
cdr3_nt: TGCGCCAGCAGCTGGGGACTAGCGGGAGGGCCCTCCCACGGGGAGCTGTTTTTT
cdr3_aa: CASSWGLAGGPSHGELFF

clone_size: NA
d_call: TRBD1
v_call: TRBV30
j_call: TRBJ1-6
cdr3_nt: TGTGCCTGGAGTGGGACAGGGAGTTCACCCCTCCACTTT
cdr3_aa: CAWSGTGSSPLHF

clone_size: NA
d_call: NA
v_call: TRBV5-1
j_call: TRBJ2-1
cdr3_nt: TGCGCCAGCAGCTTCGAGCGGGTTCCTCGGAATGAGCAGTTCTTC
cdr3_aa: CASSFERVPRNEQFF

clone_size: NA
d_call: TRBD1
v_call: TRBV3-1/TRBV3-2
j_call: TRBJ1-2
cdr3_nt: TGTGCCAGCAGCCTGATGACAGGGGGCGCGGGCTATGGCTACACCTTC
cdr3_aa: CASSLMTGGAGYGYTF

clone_size: NA
d_call: NA
v_call: TRBV11-2
j_call: TRBJ2-1
cdr3_nt: TGTGCCAGCAGCTTAGCCCCCGTAAATGAGCAGTTCTTC
cdr3_aa: CASSLAPVNEQFF

clone_size: NA
d_call: TRBD1
v_call: TRBV6-5
j_call: TRBJ1-6
cdr3_nt: TGTGCCAGCAATACCGGGACAGATAATTCACCCCTCCACTTT
cdr3_aa: CASNTGTDNSPLHF

clone_size: NA
d_call: TRBD2
v_call: TRBV19
j_call: TRBJ2-2
cdr3_nt: TGTGCCAGTACCGCTGACGCAGGGAGGGCCGGGGAGCTGTTTTTT
cdr3_aa: CASTADAGRAGELFF

clone_size: NA
d_call: TRBD2
v_call: TRBV7-2
j_call: TRBJ2-2
cdr3_nt: TGTGCCAGCAGCTTTGGACTAGCGGGGGCCACCGGGGAGCTGTTTTTT
cdr3_aa: CASSFGLAGATGELFF

clone_size: NA
d_call: NA
v_call: TRBV24-1
j_call: TRBJ1-3
cdr3_nt: TGTGCCACCTATTCGGGGTCCGGAAACACCATATATTTT
cdr3_aa: CATYSGSGNTIYF

clone_size: NA
d_call: TRBD1
v_call: TRBV7-2
j_call: TRBJ1-4
cdr3_nt: TGTGCCAGCAGCCGGGACAGTTCAACTAATGAAAAACTGTTTTTT
cdr3_aa: CASSRDSSTNEKLFF

clone_size: once
d_call: NA
v_call: TRBV18
j_call: TRBJ2-3
cdr3_nt: TGTGCCAGCTCACCATCCCAGGAAGATACGCAGTATTTT
cdr3_aa: CASSPSQEDTQYF

clone_size: NA
d_call: NA
v_call: TRBV4-3
j_call: TRBJ2-5
cdr3_nt: TGCGCCAGCAGCCAAGATTGGCGGGGAAATGGGGAGACCCAGTACTTC
cdr3_aa: CASSQDWRGNGETQYF

clone_size: NA
d_call: TRBD1
v_call: TRBV7-9
j_call: TRBJ1-3
cdr3_nt: TGTGCCAGCAGCTTCGACAGGGTCTCTGGAAACACCATATATTTT
cdr3_aa: CASSFDRVSGNTIYF

clone_size: NA
d_call: NA
v_call: TRBV7-9
j_call: TRBJ2-5
cdr3_nt: TGTGCCAGCAGCTTAGATGTCCTTGAGACCCAGTACTTC
cdr3_aa: CASSLDVLETQYF

clone_size: NA
d_call: NA
v_call: TRBV19
j_call: TRBJ2-2
cdr3_nt: TGTGCCAGTAGTATTTTGAGGGCCGGGGAGCTGTTTTTT
cdr3_aa: CASSILRAGELFF

clone_size: NA
d_call: NA
v_call: TRBV18
j_call: TRBJ1-2
cdr3_nt: TGTGCCAGCTCACCACAAGCACAGGGACTAGCTAACTATGGCTACACCTTC
cdr3_aa: CASSPQAQGLANYGYTF

clone_size: NA
d_call: NA
v_call: TRBV12-5
j_call: TRBJ1-1
cdr3_nt: TGTGCTAGTGGCCCGGGACGGGGTAGGGGGGGGACTGAAGCTTTCTTT
cdr3_aa: CASGPGRGRGGTEAFF

clone_size: once
d_call: NA
v_call: TRBV27
j_call: TRBJ2-7
cdr3_nt: TGTGCCAGCAGTTACAGGAGTACGGCGGGGGCTCTCGAGCAGTACTTC
cdr3_aa: CASSYRSTAGALEQYF

clone_size: once
d_call: TRBD2
v_call: TRBV7-8
j_call: TRBJ2-4
cdr3_nt: TGTGCCAGCAGCACCCTAGCGGGAGTTCTTATGGGGGCCAAAAACATTCAGTACTTC
cdr3_aa: CASSTLAGVLMGAKNIQYF

clone_size: NA
d_call: NA
v_call: TRBV3-1/TRBV3-2
j_call: TRBJ2-7
cdr3_nt: TGTGCCAGCAGCCAACAGGGTCTCGAGCAGTACTTC
cdr3_aa: CASSQQGLEQYF

clone_size: few
d_call: NA
v_call: TRBV27
j_call: TRBJ1-1
cdr3_nt: TGTGCCAGCAGTTTATTTTTCTGGGCAGGCGCTGAAGCTTTCTTT
cdr3_aa: CASSLFFWAGAEAFF

clone_size: NA
d_call: TRBD1
v_call: TRBV18
j_call: TRBJ2-1
cdr3_nt: TGTGCCAGCTCCCCCAACAGGGGAAATGAGCAGTTCTTC
cdr3_aa: CASSPNRGNEQFF

clone_size: once
d_call: TRBD2
v_call: TRBV29-1
j_call: TRBJ2-1
cdr3_nt: TGCAGCGTCTCCCATGGGGGGGGCTCCTACAATGAGCAGTTCTTC
cdr3_aa: CSVSHGGGSYNEQFF

clone_size: NA
d_call: TRBD1
v_call: TRBV18
j_call: TRBJ1-4
cdr3_nt: TGTGCCAGCTCACCGAACCAGGGGGCATATGAAAAACTGTTTTTT
cdr3_aa: CASSPNQGAYEKLFF

clone_size: NA
d_call: NA
v_call: TRBV19
j_call: TRBJ1-1
cdr3_nt: TGTGCCAGTAGTATAGCGGGTGGGGGGAAGAACACTGAAGCTTTCTTT
cdr3_aa: CASSIAGGGKNTEAFF

clone_size: NA
d_call: TRBD2
v_call: TRBV14
j_call: TRBJ2-7
cdr3_nt: TGTGCCAGCAGCCTTCTGGGCGGGGGGTCCTACGAGCAGTACTTC
cdr3_aa: CASSLLGGGSYEQYF

clone_size: NA
d_call: NA
v_call: TRBV19
j_call: TRBJ1-1
cdr3_nt: TGTGCCAGTGCGGACAGCATGAACACTGAAGCTTTCTTT
cdr3_aa: CASADSMNTEAFF

clone_size: NA
d_call: NA
v_call: TRBV5-1
j_call: TRBJ2-2
cdr3_nt: TGCGCCAGCAGCTCTATCGGGACTCCCGCCGGGGAGCTGTTTTTT
cdr3_aa: CASSSIGTPAGELFF

clone_size: NA
d_call: NA
v_call: TRBV4-2
j_call: TRBJ1-5
cdr3_nt: TGTGCCAGCAGCCAAGCCCAGGGGACGTTCAATCAGCCCCAGCATTTT
cdr3_aa: CASSQAQGTFNQPQHF

clone_size: once
d_call: NA
v_call: TRBV28
j_call: TRBJ1-2
cdr3_nt: TGTGCCAGCAGTTTCGCAGCTAACTATGGCTACACCTTC
cdr3_aa: CASSFAANYGYTF

clone_size: few
d_call: NA
v_call: TRBV5-1
j_call: TRBJ2-2
cdr3_nt: TGCGCCAGCAGCTTGGGGCAGGTCAACACCGGGGAGCTGTTTTTT
cdr3_aa: CASSLGQVNTGELFF

clone_size: NA
d_call: TRBD1
v_call: TRBV19
j_call: TRBJ1-6
cdr3_nt: TGTGCCAGTAGATGGGGACAGGGGAATTCACCCCTCCACTTT
cdr3_aa: CASRWGQGNSPLHF

clone_size: NA
d_call: NA
v_call: TRBV5-8
j_call: TRBJ1-4
cdr3_nt: TGTGCCAGCACCGGCGGGAAGAGACCATCGGGTGAGGATGAAAAACTGTTTTTT
cdr3_aa: CASTGGKRPSGEDEKLFF

clone_size: NA
d_call: NA
v_call: TRBV2
j_call: TRBJ2-7
cdr3_nt: TGTGCCAGCAGCCCACAGGGAACCTACGAGCAGTACTTC
cdr3_aa: CASSPQGTYEQYF

clone_size: NA
d_call: NA
v_call: TRBV7-7
j_call: TRBJ1-1
cdr3_nt: TGTGCCAGCAGCTTTTTTGGGGCATTGAACACTGAAGCTTTCTTT
cdr3_aa: CASSFFGALNTEAFF

clone_size: NA
d_call: NA
v_call: TRBV5-6
j_call: TRBJ1-2
cdr3_nt: TGTGCCAGCAGCTTGGTTGGGGGGAATAACTATGGCTACACCTTC
cdr3_aa: CASSLVGGNNYGYTF

clone_size: once
d_call: NA
v_call: TRBV9
j_call: TRBJ2-7
cdr3_nt: TGTGCCAGCAGCGTAGGACAGGGGAGGGACTACGAGCAGTACTTC
cdr3_aa: CASSVGQGRDYEQYF

clone_size: NA
d_call: TRBD2
v_call: TRBV10-3
j_call: TRBJ2-1
cdr3_nt: TGTGCCATCAGTGGCCTAGCGGGCTCCTACAATGAGCAGTTCTTC
cdr3_aa: CAISGLAGSYNEQFF

clone_size: NA
d_call: NA
v_call: TRBV9
j_call: TRBJ2-3
cdr3_nt: TGTGCCAGCAGCAAACCGACAGTTGGGGGGGATACGCAGTATTTT
cdr3_aa: CASSKPTVGGDTQYF

clone_size: once
d_call: TRBD2
v_call: TRBV7-2
j_call: TRBJ2-7
cdr3_nt: TGTGCCAGCAGCCGCCCTGGGTTGCGGGAGTACGAGCAGTACTTC
cdr3_aa: CASSRPGLREYEQYF

clone_size: once
d_call: NA
v_call: TRBV9
j_call: TRBJ2-3
cdr3_nt: TGTGCCAGCAGCGTAGATGGCGGGGGCCTAGATACGCAGTATTTT
cdr3_aa: CASSVDGGGLDTQYF

clone_size: NA
d_call: NA
v_call: TRBV7-8
j_call: TRBJ1-2
cdr3_nt: TGTGCCAGCAGCTTAAGTCAGGGGCACTATGGCTACACCTTC
cdr3_aa: CASSLSQGHYGYTF

clone_size: NA
d_call: NA
v_call: TRBV5-4
j_call: TRBJ2-4
cdr3_nt: TGTGCCAGCAGCCCCCCAGGCTCCCATGTCGGAAACATTCAGTACTTC
cdr3_aa: CASSPPGSHVGNIQYF

clone_size: once
d_call: NA
v_call: TRBV6-6
j_call: TRBJ2-7
cdr3_nt: TGTGCCAGCAGTACCGCAGGGTATAACGAGCAGTACTTC
cdr3_aa: CASSTAGYNEQYF

clone_size: NA
d_call: NA
v_call: TRBV5-4
j_call: TRBJ1-6
cdr3_nt: TGTGCCAGCACCAACGGGGGGGGCAATAATTCACCCCTCCACTTT
cdr3_aa: CASTNGGGNNSPLHF

clone_size: NA
d_call: TRBD2
v_call: TRBV9
j_call: TRBJ2-5
cdr3_nt: TGTGCCAGCAGCTCGGGACTAGCACAACAAGAGACCCAGTACTTC
cdr3_aa: CASSSGLAQQETQYF

clone_size: once
d_call: TRBD2
v_call: TRBV11-2
j_call: TRBJ2-4
cdr3_nt: TGTGCCAGCAGCCCGGGGGGGCCTACGAACATTCAGTACTTC
cdr3_aa: CASSPGGPTNIQYF

clone_size: NA
d_call: NA
v_call: TRBV4-2
j_call: TRBJ2-7
cdr3_nt: TGTGCCAGCAGCCAAGCCGCGGGCAGCGCCTCCTACGAGCAGTACTTC
cdr3_aa: CASSQAAGSASYEQYF

clone_size: NA
d_call: NA
v_call: TRBV12-3/TRBV12-4
j_call: TRBJ1-1
cdr3_nt: TGTGCCAGCAGTTTAAGTTCCCCGGGAGCTTTCTTT
cdr3_aa: CASSLSSPGAFF